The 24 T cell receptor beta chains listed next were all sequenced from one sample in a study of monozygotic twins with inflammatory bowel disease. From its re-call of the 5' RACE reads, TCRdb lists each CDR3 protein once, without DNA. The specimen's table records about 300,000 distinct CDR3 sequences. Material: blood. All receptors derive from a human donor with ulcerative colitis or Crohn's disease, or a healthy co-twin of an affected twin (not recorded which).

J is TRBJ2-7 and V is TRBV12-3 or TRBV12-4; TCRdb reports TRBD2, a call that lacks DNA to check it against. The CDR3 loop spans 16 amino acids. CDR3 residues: CASSGIGGRALDEQYF.

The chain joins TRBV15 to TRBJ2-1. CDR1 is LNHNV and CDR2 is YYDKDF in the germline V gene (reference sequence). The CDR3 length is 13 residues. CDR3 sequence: CATDPGLYNEQFF.

The CDR3 loop reads CASSLFLAGDSDTQYF. V is TRBV11-2 and J is TRBJ2-3; the TRBD2 assignment by TCRdb is unverifiable without DNA. This CDR3 spans 16 amino acids. Per the germline V gene, CDR1 is SGHAT and CDR2 is FQNNGV.

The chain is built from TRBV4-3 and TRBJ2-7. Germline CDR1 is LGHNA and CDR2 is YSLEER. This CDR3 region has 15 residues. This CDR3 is CASSQEDRSLYEQYF.

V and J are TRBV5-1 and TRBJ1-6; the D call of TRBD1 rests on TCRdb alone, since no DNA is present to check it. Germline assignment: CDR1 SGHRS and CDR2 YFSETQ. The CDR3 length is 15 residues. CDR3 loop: CASITYRISVSPLHF.

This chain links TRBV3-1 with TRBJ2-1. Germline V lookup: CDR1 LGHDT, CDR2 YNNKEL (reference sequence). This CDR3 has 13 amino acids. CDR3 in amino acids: CASSRGLYNEQFF.

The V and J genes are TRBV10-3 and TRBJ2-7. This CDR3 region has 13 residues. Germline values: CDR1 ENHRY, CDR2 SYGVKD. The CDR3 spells CATLRSPSYEQYF.

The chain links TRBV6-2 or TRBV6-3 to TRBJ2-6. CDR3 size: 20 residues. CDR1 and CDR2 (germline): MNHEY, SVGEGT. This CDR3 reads CASSLDLQFTEPSGANVLTF.

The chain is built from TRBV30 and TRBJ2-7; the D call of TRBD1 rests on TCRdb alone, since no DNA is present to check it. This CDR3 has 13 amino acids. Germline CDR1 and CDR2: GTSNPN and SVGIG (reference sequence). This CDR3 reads CACTGTVAYEQYF.

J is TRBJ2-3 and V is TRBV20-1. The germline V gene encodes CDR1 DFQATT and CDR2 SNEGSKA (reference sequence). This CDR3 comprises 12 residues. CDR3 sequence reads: CSARPATDTQYF.

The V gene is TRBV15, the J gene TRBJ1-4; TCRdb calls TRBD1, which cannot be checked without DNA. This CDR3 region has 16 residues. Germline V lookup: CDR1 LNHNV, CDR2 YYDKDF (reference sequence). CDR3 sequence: CATSRSVTGGSLKLFF. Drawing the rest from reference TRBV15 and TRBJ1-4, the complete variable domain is DAMVIQNPRYQVTQFGKPVTLSCSQTLNHNVMYWYQQKSSQAPKLLFHYYDKDFNNEADTPDNFQSRRPNTSFCFLDIRSPGLGDTAMYLCATSRSVTGGSLKLFFGSGTQLSVL.

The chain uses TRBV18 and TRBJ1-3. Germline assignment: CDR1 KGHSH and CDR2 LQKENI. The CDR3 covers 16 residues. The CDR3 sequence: CASSPIEGGSGNTIYF.

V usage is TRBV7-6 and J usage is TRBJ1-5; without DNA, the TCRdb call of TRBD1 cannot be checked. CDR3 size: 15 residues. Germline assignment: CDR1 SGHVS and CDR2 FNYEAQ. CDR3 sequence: CASSLKTGDYQPQHF.

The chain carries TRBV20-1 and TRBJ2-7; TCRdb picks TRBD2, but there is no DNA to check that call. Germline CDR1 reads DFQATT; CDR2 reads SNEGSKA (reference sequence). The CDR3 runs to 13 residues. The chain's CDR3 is CSANDYSSYEQYF.

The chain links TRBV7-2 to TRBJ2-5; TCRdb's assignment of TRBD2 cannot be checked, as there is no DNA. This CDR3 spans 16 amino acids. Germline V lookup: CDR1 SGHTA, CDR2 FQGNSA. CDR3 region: CASSQFGFGGRKTQYF.

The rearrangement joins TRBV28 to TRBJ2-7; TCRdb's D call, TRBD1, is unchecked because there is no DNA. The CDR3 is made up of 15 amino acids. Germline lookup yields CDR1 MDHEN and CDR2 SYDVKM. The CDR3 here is CVSSTDRAGSDEQYF.

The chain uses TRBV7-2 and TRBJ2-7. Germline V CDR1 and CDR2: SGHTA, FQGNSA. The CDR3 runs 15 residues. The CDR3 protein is CASSLVVVYGHEQYF. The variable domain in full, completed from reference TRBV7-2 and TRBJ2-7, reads GAGVSQSPSNKVTEKGKDVELRCDPISGHTALYWYRQSLGQGLEFLIYFQGNSAPDKSGLPSDRFSAERTGGSVSTLTIQRTQQEDSAVYLCASSLVVVYGHEQYFGPGTRLTVT.

CDR3 protein: CASSQDLSGLPTYNEQFF. The chain combines TRBV4-2 with TRBJ2-1; there is no DNA to check the TCRdb D call of TRBD2. Germline V lookup: CDR1 LGHNA, CDR2 YNFKEQ. The CDR3 extends over 18 amino acids.

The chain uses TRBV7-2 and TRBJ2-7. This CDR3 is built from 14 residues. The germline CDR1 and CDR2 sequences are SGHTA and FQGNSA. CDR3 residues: CASSLVTNSYEQYF. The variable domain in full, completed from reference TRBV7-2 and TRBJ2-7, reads GAGVSQSPSNKVTEKGKDVELRCDPISGHTALYWYRQSLGQGLEFLIYFQGNSAPDKSGLPSDRFSAERTGGSVSTLTIQRTQQEDSAVYLCASSLVTNSYEQYFGPGTRLTVT.

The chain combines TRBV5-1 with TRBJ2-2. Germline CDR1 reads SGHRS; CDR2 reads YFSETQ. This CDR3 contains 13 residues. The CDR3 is CASSLVRFGELFF.

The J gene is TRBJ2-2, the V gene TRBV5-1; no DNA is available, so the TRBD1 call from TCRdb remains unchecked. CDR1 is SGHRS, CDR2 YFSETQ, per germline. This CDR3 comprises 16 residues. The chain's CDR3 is CASKKTGTGVAGELFF. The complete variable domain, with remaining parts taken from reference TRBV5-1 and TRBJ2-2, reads KAGVTQTPRYLIKTRGQQVTLSCSPISGHRSVSWYQQTPGQGLQFLFEYFSETQRNKGNFPGRFSGRQFSNSRSEMNVSTLELGDSALYLCASKKTGTGVAGELFFGEGSRLTVL.

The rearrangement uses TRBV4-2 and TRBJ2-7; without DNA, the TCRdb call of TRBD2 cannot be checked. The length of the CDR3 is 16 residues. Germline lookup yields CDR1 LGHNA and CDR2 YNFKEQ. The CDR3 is CASSQELWEGLYEQYF.

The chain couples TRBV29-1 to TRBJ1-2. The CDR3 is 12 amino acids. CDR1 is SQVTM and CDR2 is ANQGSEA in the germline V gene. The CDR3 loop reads CSVDRANYGYTF. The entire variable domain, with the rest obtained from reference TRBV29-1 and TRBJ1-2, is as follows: SAVISQKPSRDICQRGTSLTIQCQVDSQVTMMFWYRQQPGQSLTLIATANQGSEATYESGFVIDKFPISRPNLTFSTLTVSNMSPEDSSIYLCSVDRANYGYTFGSGTRLTVV.

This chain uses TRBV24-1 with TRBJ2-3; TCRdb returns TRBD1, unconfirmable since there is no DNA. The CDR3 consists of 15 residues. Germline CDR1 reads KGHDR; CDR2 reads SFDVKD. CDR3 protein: CATSDFGRGPDTQYF.